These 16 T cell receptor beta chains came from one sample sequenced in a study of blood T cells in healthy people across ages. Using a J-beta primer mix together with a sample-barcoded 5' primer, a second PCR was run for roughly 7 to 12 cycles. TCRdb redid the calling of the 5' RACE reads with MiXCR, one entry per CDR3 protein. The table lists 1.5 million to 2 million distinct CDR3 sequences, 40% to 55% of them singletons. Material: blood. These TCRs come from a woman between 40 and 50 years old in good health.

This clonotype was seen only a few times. The CDR3 loop is CSATDRTYEQYF. The CDR3 region has the DNA TGCAGTGCCACGGACAGGACCTACGAGCAGTACTTC. The chain combines TRBV20-1 with TRBJ2-7, with TRBD1 matching over 7 bases. Germline assignment: CDR1 DFQATT and CDR2 SNEGSKA (reference sequence). CDR3 length equals 12 residues. Trimming cost V 6 bases and J 2 bases; bases outside gene matches: 4.

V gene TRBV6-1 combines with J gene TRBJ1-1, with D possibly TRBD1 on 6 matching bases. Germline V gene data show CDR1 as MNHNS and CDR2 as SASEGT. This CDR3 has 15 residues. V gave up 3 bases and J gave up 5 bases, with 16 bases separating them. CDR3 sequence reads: CASSDRGMGRTEAFF. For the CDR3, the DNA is TGTGCCAGCAGTGACAGGGGAATGGGTAGGACTGAAGCTTTCTTT.

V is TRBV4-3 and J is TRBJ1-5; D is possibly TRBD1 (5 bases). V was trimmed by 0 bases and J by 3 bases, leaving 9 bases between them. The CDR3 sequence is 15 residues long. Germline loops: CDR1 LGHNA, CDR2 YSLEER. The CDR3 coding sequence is TGCGCCAGCAGCCAAGACGGGACCTCCAATCAGCCCCAGCATTTT. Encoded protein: CASSQDGTSNQPQHF.

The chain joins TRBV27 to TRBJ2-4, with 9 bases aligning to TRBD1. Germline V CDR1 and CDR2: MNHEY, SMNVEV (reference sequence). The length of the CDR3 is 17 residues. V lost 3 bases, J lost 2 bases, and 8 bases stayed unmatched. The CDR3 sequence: CASSFSDRGVTKNIQYF. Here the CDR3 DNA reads TGTGCCAGCAGTTTCTCAGACAGGGGGGTAACCAAAAACATTCAGTACTTC.

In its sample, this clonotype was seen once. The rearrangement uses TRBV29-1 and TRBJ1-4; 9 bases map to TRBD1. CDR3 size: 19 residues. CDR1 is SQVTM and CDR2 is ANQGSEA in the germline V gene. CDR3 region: CSAQALSQGAVRLNELLFF. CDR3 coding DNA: TGCAGTGCCCAGGCCCTATCACAGGGGGCTGTACGACTAAATGAGCTGCTGTTTTTT.

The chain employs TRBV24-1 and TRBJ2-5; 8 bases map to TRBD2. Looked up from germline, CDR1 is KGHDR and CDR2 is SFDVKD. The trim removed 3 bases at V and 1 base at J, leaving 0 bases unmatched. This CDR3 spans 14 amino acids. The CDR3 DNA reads TGTGCCACCAGTGATAGCGGGGGCCAAGAGACCCAGTACTTC. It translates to CATSDSGGQETQYF.

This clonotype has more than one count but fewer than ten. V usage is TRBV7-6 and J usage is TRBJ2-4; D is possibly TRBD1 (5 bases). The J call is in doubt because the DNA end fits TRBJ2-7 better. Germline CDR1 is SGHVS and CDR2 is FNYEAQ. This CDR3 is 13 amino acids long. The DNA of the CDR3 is TGTGCCAGCAGCTTAGAACAGGTCGGCGAGCAGTACTTC. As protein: CASSLEQVGEQYF.

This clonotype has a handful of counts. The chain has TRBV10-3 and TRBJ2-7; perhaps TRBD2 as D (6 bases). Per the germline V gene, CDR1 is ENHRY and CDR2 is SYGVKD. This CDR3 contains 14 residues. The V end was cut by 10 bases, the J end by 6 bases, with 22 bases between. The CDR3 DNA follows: TGTGCCACCACCTCGCGGGACTGGGACGGCGAGCAGTACTTC. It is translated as CATTSRDWDGEQYF.

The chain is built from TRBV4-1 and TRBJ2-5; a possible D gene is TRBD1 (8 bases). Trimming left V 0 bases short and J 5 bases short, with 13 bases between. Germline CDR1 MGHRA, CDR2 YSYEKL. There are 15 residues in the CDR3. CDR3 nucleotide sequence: TGCGCCAGCAGCCAAGACGAACAGGGGGGGGAGACCCAGTACTTC. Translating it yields CASSQDEQGGETQYF.

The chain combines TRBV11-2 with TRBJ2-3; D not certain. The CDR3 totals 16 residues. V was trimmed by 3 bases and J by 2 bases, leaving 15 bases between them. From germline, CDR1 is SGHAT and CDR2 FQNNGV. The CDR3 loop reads CASSFSRLTSTDTQYF. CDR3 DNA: TGTGCCAGCAGCTTTTCCCGTCTAACTTCCACAGATACGCAGTATTTT.

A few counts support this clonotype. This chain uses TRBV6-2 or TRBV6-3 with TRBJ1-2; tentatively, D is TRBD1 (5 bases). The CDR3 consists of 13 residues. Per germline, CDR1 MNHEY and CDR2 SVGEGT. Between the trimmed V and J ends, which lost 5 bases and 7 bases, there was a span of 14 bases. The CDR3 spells CASSQGLTAGYTF. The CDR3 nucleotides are TGTGCCAGCAGTCAGGGTTTGACGGCTGGCTACACCTTC.

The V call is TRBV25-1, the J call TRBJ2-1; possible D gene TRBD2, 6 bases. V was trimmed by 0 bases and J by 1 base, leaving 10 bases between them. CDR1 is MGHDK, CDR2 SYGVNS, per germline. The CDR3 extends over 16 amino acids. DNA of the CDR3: TGTGCCAGCAGTGAATATCGGGGGAATTCCTACAATGAGCAGTTCTTC. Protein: CASSEYRGNSYNEQFF.

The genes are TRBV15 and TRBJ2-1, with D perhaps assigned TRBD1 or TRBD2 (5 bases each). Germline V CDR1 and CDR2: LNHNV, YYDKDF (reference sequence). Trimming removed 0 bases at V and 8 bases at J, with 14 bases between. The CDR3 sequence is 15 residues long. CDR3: CATSRDPGPVDEQFF. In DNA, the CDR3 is TGTGCCACCAGCAGAGATCCGGGACCGGTCGATGAGCAGTTCTTC.

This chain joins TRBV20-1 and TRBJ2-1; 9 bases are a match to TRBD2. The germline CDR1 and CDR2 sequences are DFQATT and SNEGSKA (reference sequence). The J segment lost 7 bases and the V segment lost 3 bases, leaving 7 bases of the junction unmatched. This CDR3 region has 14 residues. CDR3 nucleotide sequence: TGCAGTGCTAGGGCGGGACTAGCCAATAATGAGCAGTTCTTC. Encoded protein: CSARAGLANNEQFF.

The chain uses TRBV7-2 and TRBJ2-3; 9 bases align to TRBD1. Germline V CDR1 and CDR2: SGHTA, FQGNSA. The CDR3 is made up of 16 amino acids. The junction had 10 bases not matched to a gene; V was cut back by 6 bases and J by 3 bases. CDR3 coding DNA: TGTGCCAGCAGGTCTGGGCCGGGACAGGGTACAGATACGCAGTATTTT. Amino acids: CASRSGPGQGTDTQYF.

Written as DNA, the CDR3 is TGTGCCAGCAGCTTTTTAGGGAGCGGGGGGGCGAACACCGGGGAGCTGTTTTTT. Amino acids: CASSFLGSGGANTGELFF. The chain employs TRBV7-2 and TRBJ2-2, with 10 positions matching TRBD2. Germline V gene sequence: CDR1 SGHTA, CDR2 FQGNSA. J gave up 0 bases and V 3 bases, and 7 bases lay outside the gene matches. This CDR3 region has 18 residues. Full variable domain (remainder filled in from reference TRBV7-2 and TRBJ2-2): GAGVSQSPSNKVTEKGKDVELRCDPISGHTALYWYRQSLGQGLEFLIYFQGNSAPDKSGLPSDRFSAERTGGSVSTLTIQRTQQEDSAVYLCASSFLGSGGANTGELFFGEGSRLTVL.